Reported below is one TCR beta chain. No antigen is known for it. This record belongs to a study of blood T cells in healthy people across ages. Study conclusions and caveats: Per-million-T-cell TCR beta diversity fell roughly linearly with age.

Next came a second PCR, run for about 6 to 11 cycles, which used a sample-barcoded 5' primer along with a J-beta primer mix. MiXCR, run by TCRdb on the 5' RACE reads, gives a single entry per CDR3 protein. The sample includes about 500,000 distinct CDR3 sequences, 24% of them seen just once. This CDR3 spans 15 amino acids. With V trimmed by 6 bases and J by 0 bases, 7 bases remained unmatched. Per germline, CDR1 SEHNR and CDR2 FQNEAQ (reference sequence). Separately, the same data were catalogued under a study of T cells of mothers and their children.

This clonotype originated in a boy aged 10-17 years in good health. The sequenced material came from blood. This rearrangement joins TRBV7-9 to TRBJ2-7, with 8 bases aligning to TRBD1. The CDR3 is CASSSGQVRSYEQYF. The CDR3 bases are TGTGCCAGCAGTTCGGGACAGGTCCGCTCCTACGAGCAGTACTTC. The whole variable domain, remainder taken from reference TRBV7-9 and TRBJ2-7, is DTGVSQNPRHKITKRGQNVTFRCDPISEHNRLYWYRQTLGQGPEFLTYFQNEAQLEKSRLLSDRFSAERPKGSFSTLEIQRTEQGDSAMYLCASSSGQVRSYEQYFGPGTRLTVT.